This TCR beta chain was sequenced during a study (dated by TCRdb to between 2020 and 2023). The germline V gene gives CDR1 as SGHAT and CDR2 as FQNNGV. Trimming costs V 5 bases and J 0 bases, and their ends lie 5 bases apart. Including cysteine and phenylalanine, the CDR3 has 13 amino acids. The read is trimmed to its CDR3 DNA, 39 bases read in frame from base 1. Beyond this particular receptor, the publication reports: According to the authors, more investigation is needed, including longitudinal sampling and evaluation of a control group.

Survey-level sequencing on the immunoSEQ platform was used to profile TCR beta chain repertoires. In the source study's methods: Repertoire diversity was quantified as the inverse Simpson index, and CDR3 amino acid length spectratypes and V-J pairing frequencies were compared. Clonotypes specific to SARS-CoV-2, CMV, influenza A and EBV were annotated by matching TCR beta CDR3 sequences against VDJdb. TCRdb obtained this table from immuneACCESS and retained in-frame rearrangements with V and J assigned. These tables miss some clones; where compared with another copy, unresolved V genes account for less than half of the shortfall, and the remainder is unexplained. That table furnishes V, J and clone size, whereas the DNA furnished D and trimming. The sample has nearly 70,000 clones on record, around 93% of them singletons. The top ten clonotypes cover roughly 4.5% of the sample. On this clone itself: It lacks a known antigen. Within one base of it there is no much larger clone, and no base qualities were kept.

PBMCs were isolated from peripheral blood, and genomic DNA from unsorted PBMCs was used for TCR beta sequencing. Sequencing used PBMCs. The sequence is built from TRBV11-2 and TRBJ1-3, with the D gene call left open. This TCR derives from a man in his forties with rheumatoid arthritis. The nucleotide sequence reads TGTGCCAGCAGCGGGATCTCTGGAAACACCATATATTTT. Its protein is CASSGISGNTIYF. When the CDR3 is completed using the reference TRBV11-2 and TRBJ1-3 genes on either side, the full variable domain is EAGVAQSPRYKIIEKRQSVAFWCNPISGHATLYWYQQILGQGPKLLIQFQNNGVVDDSQLPKDRFSAERLKGVDSTLKIQPAKLEDSAVYLCASSGISGNTIYFGEGSWLTVV.